The 17 T cell receptor beta chains given below trace back to one sample, sequenced in a study of persistence of HIV-infected CD4 T cells. The immunoSEQ assay was version 4, run in survey mode. TCRdb's copy holds only in-frame clones and misses some; the assay was immunoSEQ multiplex PCR. This table has roughly 17,000 clones, 65% appearing once. Lysates of CMV-infected fibroblasts at 9.5 to 10 ug/mL stimulated these cells. Responding CD4+ T cells were sorted by upregulation of both CD40 ligand and CD69. Their recognized antigens are unknown. This specimen consisted of CD4+ T cells sorted from PBMCs after roughly 19-hour stimulation, obtained from a patient who received antiretroviral therapy. All receptors come from an adult woman with HIV who was CMV-seropositive.

This clone was detected a few times. The gene calls are TRBV15 and TRBJ2-7; a possible D gene is TRBD2 (6 bases). Germline CDR1 LNHNV, CDR2 YYDKDF (reference sequence). Trimming took off 5 bases at V and 2 bases at J, with 16 bases between the two ends. The CDR3 runs to 15 residues. The DNA for the CDR3 is TGTGCCACCAGCCCGGCCGGGGGAGCCACCTACGAGCAGTACTTC. This sequence encodes CATSPAGGATYEQYF.

The rearrangement links TRBV29-1 to TRBJ2-5; D is uncertain. CDR1 is SQVTM, CDR2 ANQGSEA, per germline. The CDR3 is 12 amino acids. The V end lost 2 bases, the J end lost 3 bases, and 7 bases lay between the germline ends. CDR3 nucleotides: TGCAGCGTTGAAAGGCTAGAAGAGACCCAGTACTTC. This encodes CSVERLEETQYF.

This clone rates as medium-sized. This chain uses TRBV5-1 with TRBJ1-6; TRBD1 aligns across 7 bases. Germline trimming cut 4 bases from V and 7 bases from J; bases unmatched to any gene: 8. Germline CDR1 reads SGHRS; CDR2 reads YFSETQ. This CDR3 is built from 15 residues. The CDR3 reads CASSSLEGGNSPLHF. The CDR3 DNA is TGCGCCAGCAGCAGCCTGGAAGGGGGCAATTCACCCCTCCACTTT.

This clone was observed a handful of times. V is TRBV7-8 and J is TRBJ1-5; D is uncertain. Trimming left V 3 bases short and J 0 bases short, with 12 bases between. This CDR3 has 16 amino acids. Germline V gene data show CDR1 as SGHVS and CDR2 as FQNEAQ. CDR3 in amino acids: CASSLAATISNQPQHF. CDR3 bases: TGTGCCAGCAGCTTGGCGGCAACAATTAGCAATCAGCCCCAGCATTTT. Looking up the rest from reference TRBV7-8 and TRBJ1-5 gives the full variable domain: GAGVSQSPRYKVAKRGQDVALRCDPISGHVSLFWYQQALGQGPEFLTYFQNEAQLDKSGLPSDRFFAERPEGSVSTLKIQRTQQEDSAVYLCASSLAATISNQPQHFGDGTRLSIL.

The chain employs TRBV7-6 and TRBJ2-3; 8 nucleotides match TRBD2. J gave up 6 bases and V 5 bases, and 10 bases lay outside the gene matches. The V gene's germline CDR1 is SGHVS and CDR2 FNYEAQ. This CDR3 comprises 15 residues. The CDR3 DNA sequence: TGTGCCAGCAGCCCCGGAGGGCGGGGGGCGGATACGCAGTATTTT. The encoded protein is CASSPGGRGADTQYF. The full variable domain, rest sourced from reference TRBV7-6 and TRBJ2-3, is GAGVSQSPRYKVTKRGQDVALRCDPISGHVSLYWYRQALGQGPEFLTYFNYEAQQDKSGLPNDRFSAERPEGSISTLTIQRTEQRDSAMYRCASSPGGRGADTQYFGPGTRLTVL.

This clone was seen more than once but under ten times. The CDR3 nucleotides read TGTGCCAGCACCGGGACCGCCGGCGATTCACCCCTCCACTTT. Its protein is CASTGTAGDSPLHF. The V call is TRBV2, the J call TRBJ1-6, with a tentative D call TRBD1 (5 bases). Germline lookup yields CDR1 SNHLY and CDR2 FYNNEI. Trimming removed 7 bases at V and 8 bases at J, with 15 bases between. This CDR3 has 14 amino acids.

The chain couples TRBV16 to TRBJ2-7; D could derive from TRBD1 or TRBD2 (6 bases each). Germline V gene lookup returns CDR1 KGHSY and CDR2 FQNENV. The CDR3 is made up of 18 amino acids. With 4 bases removed from V and 3 bases from J, the gap between germline ends came to 25 bases. CDR3 DNA sequence: TGTGCCAGCAGCCCAAACGGGAAGGGGGGCATATGGGTCTACGAGCAGTACTTC. Encoded protein: CASSPNGKGGIWVYEQYF.

The chain recombines TRBV9 with TRBJ1-2, with D uncertain. Germline loops: CDR1 SGDLS, CDR2 YYNGEE. V was clipped by 3 bases and J by 7 bases, with 19 bases between them. This CDR3 has 15 amino acids. CDR3 sequence reads: CASSALLGAGLGYTF. The CDR3 DNA reads as TGTGCCAGCAGCGCCCTCCTGGGAGCCGGGCTTGGCTACACCTTC.

This chain connects TRBV27 to TRBJ1-1; perhaps TRBD1 as D (6 bases). CDR3 length: 13 amino acids. Trimming pared 3 bases from V and 4 bases from J, leaving 9 bases between. Germline values: CDR1 MNHEY, CDR2 SMNVEV (reference sequence). As DNA, the CDR3 is TGTGCCAGCAGTTTTTCGGGGGCCACTGAAGCTTTCTTT. Translating it yields CASSFSGATEAFF.

This clone has a handful of counts. Within the sample, other DNA sequences also encode this same CDR3. The chain joins TRBV9 to TRBJ2-2, with D unclear. V gave up 0 bases and J gave up 6 bases, with 6 bases separating them. CDR1 SGDLS and CDR2 YYNGEE come from the germline V gene. The CDR3 covers 13 residues. The CDR3 reads CASSVVVAGELFF. The DNA for the CDR3 is TGTGCCAGCAGCGTAGTGGTGGCCGGGGAGCTGTTTTTT.

The V and J genes are TRBV9 and TRBJ2-3; 8 bases align to TRBD2. After removal of 1 base from V and 6 bases from J, the junction contained 10 bases not matched to a gene. CDR3 size: 16 residues. Germline-derived CDR1 and CDR2 are SGDLS and YYNGEE. CDR3 protein: CASSVSPGGAEDTQYF. The CDR3 nucleotides are TGTGCCAGCAGCGTAAGTCCCGGGGGGGCCGAGGATACGCAGTATTTT. The variable domain in full, with the rest retrieved from reference TRBV9 and TRBJ2-3, is DSGVTQTPKHLITATGQRVTLRCSPRSGDLSVYWYQQSLDQGLQFLIQYYNGEERAKGNILERFSAQQFPDLHSELNLSSLELGDSALYFCASSVSPGGAEDTQYFGPGTRLTVL.

This clone was recorded only once. The chain has TRBV27 and TRBJ2-7; 11 positions match TRBD2. The CDR3 runs 16 residues. Germline V gene data show CDR1 as MNHEY and CDR2 as SMNVEV (reference sequence). V shed 2 bases and J 3 bases; nucleotides not matched to a gene: 6. The CDR3 region is CASSLLTSGDYYEQYF. The DNA for the CDR3 is TGTGCCAGCAGTTTACTGACTAGCGGGGACTACTACGAGCAGTACTTC.

A remark on this clone: Within the sample, other DNA sequences also encode this same CDR3. The CDR3 loop is CASSGTGPNSPLHF. CDR3 in DNA: TGTGCCAGCAGCGGCACAGGGCCGAATTCACCCCTCCACTTT. The rearrangement links TRBV9 to TRBJ1-6, with a tentative D call TRBD1 (6 bases). V gave up 3 bases and J gave up 7 bases, with 11 bases separating them. From germline, CDR1 is SGDLS and CDR2 YYNGEE. CDR3 length equals 14 residues.

The chain has TRBV9 and TRBJ1-6, with TRBD1 identical over 9 bases. CDR1 SGDLS and CDR2 YYNGEE come from the germline V gene. V was clipped by 0 bases and J by 7 bases; unmatched bases: 2. The CDR3 has 15 residues. CDR3 DNA: TGTGCCAGCAGCGTAGCAGGACAGGGGAATTCACCCCTCCACTTT. Amino acids: CASSVAGQGNSPLHF.

V usage is TRBV5-1 and J usage is TRBJ2-7, with 7 bases matching TRBD1. Germline lookup yields CDR1 SGHRS and CDR2 YFSETQ. There are 14 residues in the CDR3. V gave up 5 bases and J gave up 3 bases; unmatched junction bases: 8. The CDR3 DNA is TGCGCCAGCAGATCGACCGGGACAGACTACGAGCAGTACTTC. Protein product: CASRSTGTDYEQYF.

V usage is TRBV5-4 and J usage is TRBJ2-7; 10 bases align to TRBD1. J gave up 6 bases and V 3 bases, and 3 bases lay outside the gene matches. From germline, CDR1 is SGHNT and CDR2 YYREEE (reference sequence). This CDR3 contains 13 residues. CDR3 DNA sequence: TGTGCCAGCAGCTGGGACAGGGGTGCCGAGCAGTACGTC. Protein product: CASSWDRGAEQYV.

This chain joins TRBV27 and TRBJ2-1; 9 bases are shared with TRBD2. Germline V gene lookup returns CDR1 MNHEY and CDR2 SMNVEV (reference sequence). Losses at the gene ends were 0 bases for V and 7 bases for J; bases not matched to a gene: 7. This CDR3 spans 16 amino acids. CDR3 region: CASSLSRGGLRNEQFF. The CDR3 coding sequence is TGTGCCAGCAGTTTATCGCGGGGGGGTTTGAGGAATGAGCAGTTCTTC.